This TCR beta chain was documented in a study of CD8+ T cells in alopecia areata. Findings of the study overall: Shared TCR sequences were less clear between patients than in mice, possibly partly from HLA diversity.

Trimming stripped 1 base from V and 0 bases from J, with 10 bases between. Germline CDR1 and CDR2: SGHNT and YYREEE (reference sequence). CDR3 length: 15 amino acids. RNA extraction and reverse transcription yielded cDNA as sequencing template. Here immunoSEQ multiplex PCR was the method, and the copy in TCRdb shows in-frame clones only, minus some. The data contain 190,000 or so clones, about 62% of them seen just once; the ten biggest clones take up about 5%. Treatment defined: oral pan-JAK inhibitor, 5-10 mg twice daily. In this sample, this clone turned up once. What it binds is unknown. This receptor was identified in a human donor with alopecia areata. The J gene is TRBJ2-5, the V gene TRBV5-4; D not certain. This specimen was CD4+ T cells sorted from blood, taken at week 24, from a patient treated with tofacitinib. CDR3 sequence (DNA): TGTGCCAGCAGCTTGTCTTCAGTGAACCAAGAGACCCAGTACTTC. Protein product: CASSLSSVNQETQYF. Complete variable domain (other parts from reference TRBV5-4 and TRBJ2-5): ETGVTQSPTHLIKTRGQQVTLRCSSQSGHNTVSWYQQALGQGPQFIFQYYREEENGRGNFPPRFSGLQFPNYSSELNVNALELDDSALYLCASSLSSVNQETQYFGPGTRLLVL.